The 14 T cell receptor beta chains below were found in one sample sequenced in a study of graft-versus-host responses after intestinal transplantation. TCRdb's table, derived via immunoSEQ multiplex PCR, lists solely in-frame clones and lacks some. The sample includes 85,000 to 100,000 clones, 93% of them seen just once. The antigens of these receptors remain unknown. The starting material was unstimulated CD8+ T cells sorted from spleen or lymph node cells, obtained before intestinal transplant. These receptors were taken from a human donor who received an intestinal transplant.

Here the CDR3 reads CASGHRGLEDEQYF. For the CDR3, the DNA is TGTGCTAGTGGTCACAGGGGGCTAGAGGACGAGCAGTACTTC. The chain uses TRBV12-5 and TRBJ2-7; the match to TRBD1 covers 9 bases. CDR1 is LGHNT and CDR2 is FRNRAP in the germline V gene. This CDR3 contains 14 residues. The trim removed 5 bases at V and 5 bases at J, leaving 7 bases unmatched.

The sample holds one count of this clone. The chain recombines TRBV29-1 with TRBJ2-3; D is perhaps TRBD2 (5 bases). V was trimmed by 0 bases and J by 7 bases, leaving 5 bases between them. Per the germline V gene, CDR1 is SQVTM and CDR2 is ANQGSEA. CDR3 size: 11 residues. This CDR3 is CSVEETNTQYF. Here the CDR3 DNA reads TGCAGCGTTGAAGAGACTAATACGCAGTATTTT.

CDR3 loop: CASSFLREVGTEAFF. In DNA, the CDR3 is TGTGCCAGCAGCTTTCTGAGGGAGGTTGGCACTGAAGCTTTCTTT. The chain links TRBV5-4 to TRBJ1-1; D remains unclear. The V gene lost 2 bases and the J gene lost 4 bases, with 15 bases spanning the gap. CDR1 and CDR2 (germline): SGHNT, YYREEE (reference sequence). The CDR3 length is 15 residues.

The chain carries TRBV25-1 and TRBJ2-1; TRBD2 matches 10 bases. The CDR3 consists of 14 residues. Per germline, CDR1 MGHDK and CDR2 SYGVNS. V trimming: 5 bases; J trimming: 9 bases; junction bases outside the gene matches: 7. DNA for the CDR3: TGTGCCAGCAGTCCCGGGACTAGCGTAAGTGAGCAGTTCTTC. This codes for CASSPGTSVSEQFF.

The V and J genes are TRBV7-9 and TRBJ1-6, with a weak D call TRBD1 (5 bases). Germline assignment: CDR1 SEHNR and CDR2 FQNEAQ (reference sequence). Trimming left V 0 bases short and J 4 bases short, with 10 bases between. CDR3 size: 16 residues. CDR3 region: CASSLANDRYNSPLHF. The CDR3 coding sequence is TGTGCCAGCAGCTTAGCGAACGACAGATATAATTCACCCCTCCACTTT.

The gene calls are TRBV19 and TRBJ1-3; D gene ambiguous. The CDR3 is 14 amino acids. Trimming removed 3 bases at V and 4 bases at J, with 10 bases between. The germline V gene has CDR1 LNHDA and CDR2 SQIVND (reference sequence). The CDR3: CASSIRISGNTIYF. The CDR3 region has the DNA TGTGCCAGTAGTATTAGAATCTCCGGAAACACCATATATTTT.

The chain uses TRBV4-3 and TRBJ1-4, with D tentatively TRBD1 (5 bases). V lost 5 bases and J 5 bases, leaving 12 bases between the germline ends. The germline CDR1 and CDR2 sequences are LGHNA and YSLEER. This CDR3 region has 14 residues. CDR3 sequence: CASSNTGRNEKLFF. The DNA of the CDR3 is TGCGCCAGCAGCAACACAGGCAGGAATGAAAAACTGTTTTTT.

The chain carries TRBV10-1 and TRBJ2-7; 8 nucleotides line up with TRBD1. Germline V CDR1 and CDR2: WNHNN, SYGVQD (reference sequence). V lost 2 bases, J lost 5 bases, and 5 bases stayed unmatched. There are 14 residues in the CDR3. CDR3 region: CASSETGGPHEQYF. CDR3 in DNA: TGCGCCAGCAGTGAGACAGGGGGTCCCCACGAGCAGTACTTC.

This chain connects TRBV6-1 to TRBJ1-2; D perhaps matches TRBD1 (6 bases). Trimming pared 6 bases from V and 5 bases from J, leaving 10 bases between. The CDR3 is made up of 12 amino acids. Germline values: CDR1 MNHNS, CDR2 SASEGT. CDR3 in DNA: TGTGCCAGCAGGGACAGAGAATATGGCTACACCTTC. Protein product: CASRDREYGYTF.

The CDR3 DNA reads TGTGCCAGCAGATCTAGCGGGGGACTATACAATGAGCAGTTCTTC. It is translated as CASRSSGGLYNEQFF. This chain joins TRBV7-2 and TRBJ2-1; TRBD2 agrees at 10 bases. This CDR3 region has 15 residues. Germline V CDR1 and CDR2: SGHTA, FQGNSA. The V and J ends lost 6 bases and 4 bases, in that order; junction bases with no gene match: 6.

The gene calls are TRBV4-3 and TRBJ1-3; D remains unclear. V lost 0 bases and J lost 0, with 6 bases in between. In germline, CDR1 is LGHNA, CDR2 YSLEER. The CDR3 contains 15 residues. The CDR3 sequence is CASSQDLSSGNTIYF. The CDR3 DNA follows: TGCGCCAGCAGCCAAGATCTAAGCTCTGGAAACACCATATATTTT.

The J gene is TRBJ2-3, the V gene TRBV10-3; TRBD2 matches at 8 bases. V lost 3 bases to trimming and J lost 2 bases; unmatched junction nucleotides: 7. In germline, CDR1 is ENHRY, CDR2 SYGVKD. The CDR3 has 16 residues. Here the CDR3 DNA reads TGTGCCATCAGTGAAATGGCGGGGGGCGACACAGATACGCAGTATTTT. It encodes CAISEMAGGDTDTQYF.

The CDR3 spells CASSFSGQGIHNEQFF. Written as DNA, the CDR3 is TGCGCCAGCAGCTTTTCGGGACAAGGGATACACAATGAGCAGTTCTTC. J is TRBJ2-1 and V is TRBV5-1; tentatively, D is TRBD1 (6 bases). V lost 2 bases to trimming and J lost 5 bases, with 17 bases between them. The CDR3 covers 16 residues. Germline V gene data show CDR1 as SGHRS and CDR2 as YFSETQ.

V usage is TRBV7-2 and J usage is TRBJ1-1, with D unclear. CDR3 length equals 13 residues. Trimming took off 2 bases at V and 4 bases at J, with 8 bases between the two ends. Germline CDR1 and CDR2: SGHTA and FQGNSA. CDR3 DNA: TGTGCCAGCAGCTTAAGGCAGGCCACTGAAGCTTTCTTT. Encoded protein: CASSLRQATEAFF.